The rows below give T cell receptor beta chains drawn from one sample of a study of vaccination and CD4 T cells after COVID-19. MiXCR, applied by TCRdb to the PCR reads, yields one record per CDR3 protein. The sample holds around 17,000 distinct CDR3 sequences, about 56% seen once. No antigen is known for these receptors. The specimen sequenced was CD4+ T cells from blood, cultured in vitro. The receptors originated from a human donor who had recovered from COVID-19. The CDR3 runs from the conserved cysteine through the conserved F or W. A D gene is named only where the DNA matches it firmly. Clone size is stated in some rows and not others, as once, few, many or a class when expanded.

D gene: TRBD2; CDR3 length: 17; V gene: TRBV20-1; J gene: TRBJ2-5; clone size: .; CDR3 DNA: TGCAGTGGCCGAAGAGGACTAGCGGGGGGGTACCGAGAGACCCAGTACTTC; CDR3 protein: CSGRRGLAGGYRETQYF
D gene: TRBD2; CDR3 length: 16; V gene: TRBV20-1; J gene: TRBJ2-1; clone size: few; CDR3 DNA: TGCAGTGCTAGGGTCCCGACTAGCTTGGACGGTCAGGGGCAGTTCTTC; CDR3 protein: CSARVPTSLDGQGQFF
D gene: TRBD1; CDR3 length: 16; V gene: TRBV6-1; J gene: TRBJ1-2; clone size: few; CDR3 DNA: TGTGCCAGCAGTGTTATCTCCGGGACAGACTACTATGGCTACACCTTC; CDR3 protein: CASSVISGTDYYGYTF
D gene: .; CDR3 length: 15; V gene: TRBV20-1; J gene: TRBJ2-1; clone size: .; CDR3 DNA: TGCAGTGCCGGGGGGCCGGGACGGGCATACAATGAGCAGTTCTTC; CDR3 protein: CSAGGPGRAYNEQFF
D gene: .; CDR3 length: 12; V gene: TRBV15; J gene: TRBJ1-5; clone size: .; CDR3 DNA: TGTGCCACCAGCAGAGGAGGAACGCCCCAGCATTTT; CDR3 protein: CATSRGGTPQHF
D gene: TRBD1; CDR3 length: 15; V gene: TRBV11-3; J gene: TRBJ1-2; clone size: .; CDR3 DNA: TGTGCCAGCAGCTTTAGAGGTGGGACAGGGTCTGGCTACACCTTC; CDR3 protein: CASSFRGGTGSGYTF
D gene: .; CDR3 length: 15; V gene: TRBV7-2; J gene: TRBJ2-7; clone size: once; CDR3 DNA: TGTGCCAGCAGCTTAGATGTGGGGCGCGGGGACGAGCAGTACTTC; CDR3 protein: CASSLDVGRGDEQYF
D gene: TRBD2; CDR3 length: 16; V gene: TRBV20-1; J gene: TRBJ2-2; clone size: .; CDR3 DNA: TGCAGTGCTATCCCTAGCGGGAGTCAAAGAACCGGGGAGCTGTTTTTT; CDR3 protein: CSAIPSGSQRTGELFF
D gene: .; CDR3 length: 13; V gene: TRBV7-8; J gene: TRBJ1-5; clone size: .; CDR3 DNA: TGTGCCAGCAGCTCTACTGGGAAGCAGCCCCAGCATTTT; CDR3 protein: CASSSTGKQPQHF
D gene: TRBD1; CDR3 length: 16; V gene: TRBV12-3/TRBV12-4; J gene: TRBJ2-5; clone size: .; CDR3 DNA: TGTGCCAGCAGTTCGAGGGCCGGGACAGGGGAAGAGACCCAGTACTTC; CDR3 protein: CASSSRAGTGEETQYF
D gene: .; CDR3 length: 11; V gene: TRBV9; J gene: TRBJ2-7; clone size: .; CDR3 DNA: TGTGCCAGCAGCAAAGGGAACGAGCAGTACTTC; CDR3 protein: CASSKGNEQYF
D gene: .; CDR3 length: 11; V gene: TRBV11-3; J gene: TRBJ2-1; clone size: once; CDR3 DNA: TGTGCCAGCAGCTTGACAGCAGAGCAGTTCTTC; CDR3 protein: CASSLTAEQFF
D gene: .; CDR3 length: 12; V gene: TRBV15; J gene: TRBJ1-2; clone size: few; CDR3 DNA: TGTGCCACCAGCCCCAGGGCTGGTGGCTACACCTTC; CDR3 protein: CATSPRAGGYTF
D gene: TRBD1; CDR3 length: 14; V gene: TRBV25-1; J gene: TRBJ1-1; clone size: once; CDR3 DNA: TGTGCCAGCAGTGGATTTACAGGGGACACTGAAGCTTTCTTT; CDR3 protein: CASSGFTGDTEAFF
D gene: .; CDR3 length: 14; V gene: TRBV6-1; J gene: TRBJ1-3; clone size: few; CDR3 DNA: TGTGCCAGCAGCCTCGGGGACTCTGGAAACACCATATATTTT; CDR3 protein: CASSLGDSGNTIYF
D gene: .; CDR3 length: 13; V gene: TRBV6-1; J gene: TRBJ1-2; clone size: .; CDR3 DNA: TGTGCCAGTCCTGCGCGGGTATCGGGAGGCTACACCTTC; CDR3 protein: CASPARVSGGYTF
D gene: .; CDR3 length: 14; V gene: TRBV20-1; J gene: TRBJ2-7; clone size: few; CDR3 DNA: TGCAGTGCTAGTATAAAGGCCGGCTCCTACGAGCAGTACTTC; CDR3 protein: CSASIKAGSYEQYF
D gene: TRBD1; CDR3 length: 12; V gene: TRBV2; J gene: TRBJ1-1; clone size: few; CDR3 DNA: TGTGCCAGGGAGACAGGGTACACTGAAGCTTTCTTT; CDR3 protein: CARETGYTEAFF
D gene: TRBD2; CDR3 length: 15; V gene: TRBV20-1; J gene: TRBJ2-7; clone size: .; CDR3 DNA: TGCAGTGCTAGAGATAACCCTAGCGGGAGTTACGAGCAGTACTTC; CDR3 protein: CSARDNPSGSYEQYF
D gene: .; CDR3 length: 14; V gene: TRBV20-1; J gene: TRBJ2-1; clone size: once; CDR3 DNA: TGCAGTGCTAGGGAGGACCCTACCTACAATGAGCAGTTCTTC; CDR3 protein: CSAREDPTYNEQFF
D gene: TRBD1; CDR3 length: 17; V gene: TRBV7-9; J gene: TRBJ1-6; clone size: .; CDR3 DNA: TGTGCCAGCAGCTTAGGCCACAGGGGTTTGACTAATTCACCCCTCCACTTT; CDR3 protein: CASSLGHRGLTNSPLHF
D gene: TRBD1; CDR3 length: 15; V gene: TRBV9; J gene: TRBJ2-7; clone size: .; CDR3 DNA: TGTGCCAGCAGCGTAGCTACAGGGGGCACCTACGAGCAGTACTTC; CDR3 protein: CASSVATGGTYEQYF
D gene: TRBD2; CDR3 length: 15; V gene: TRBV7-2; J gene: TRBJ2-3; clone size: .; CDR3 DNA: TGTGCCAGCAGCTTTAGCGGGGGAGGCTCAGATACGCAGTATTTT; CDR3 protein: CASSFSGGGSDTQYF
D gene: TRBD2; CDR3 length: 16; V gene: TRBV27; J gene: TRBJ2-2; clone size: .; CDR3 DNA: TGTGCCAGCAGAATCCTAGCGGGACGGAACACCGGGGAGCTGTTTTTT; CDR3 protein: CASRILAGRNTGELFF
D gene: .; CDR3 length: 12; V gene: TRBV25-1; J gene: TRBJ1-2; clone size: .; CDR3 DNA: TGTGCCAACCTGCGGCCCTCCTATGGCTACACCTTC; CDR3 protein: CANLRPSYGYTF
D gene: TRBD2; CDR3 length: 16; V gene: TRBV15; J gene: TRBJ2-1; clone size: .; CDR3 DNA: TGTGCCACCAGCAGAGGGGGGACTAGCACATACAATGAGCAGTTCTTC; CDR3 protein: CATSRGGTSTYNEQFF
D gene: .; CDR3 length: 15; V gene: TRBV18; J gene: TRBJ1-1; clone size: .; CDR3 DNA: TGTGCCAGCTCACCACATACCGAACCGAACACTGAAGCTTTCTTT; CDR3 protein: CASSPHTEPNTEAFF
D gene: TRBD2; CDR3 length: 24; V gene: TRBV6-7; J gene: TRBJ2-7; clone size: .; CDR3 DNA: TGTGCCAGAACGGAAGGGGGGCCCCGACAGGGGGCCCCGGTACTAGCGGGAGGTACTTATAGACTGTACTTC; CDR3 protein: CARTEGGPRQGAPVLAGGTYRLYF
D gene: .; CDR3 length: 15; V gene: TRBV5-4; J gene: TRBJ2-7; clone size: .; CDR3 DNA: TGTGCCAGCAGCATGGAGGCTAGCCGACCCTACGAGCAGTACTTC; CDR3 protein: CASSMEASRPYEQYF
D gene: TRBD1; CDR3 length: 13; V gene: TRBV20-1; J gene: TRBJ1-6; clone size: .; CDR3 DNA: TGCAGTGCTAAACAGGGGGCGGATTCACCCCTCCACTTT; CDR3 protein: CSAKQGADSPLHF
D gene: TRBD2; CDR3 length: 16; V gene: TRBV24-1; J gene: TRBJ2-5; clone size: few; CDR3 DNA: TGTGCCACCAGTGACCCTAGCGGGGGGGCCCCAGAGACCCAGTACTTC; CDR3 protein: CATSDPSGGAPETQYF
D gene: .; CDR3 length: 14; V gene: TRBV2; J gene: TRBJ1-1; clone size: .; CDR3 DNA: TGTGCCAGCAGTGACAGGGCTGGGAACACTGAAGCTTTCTTT; CDR3 protein: CASSDRAGNTEAFF
D gene: .; CDR3 length: 12; V gene: TRBV20-1; J gene: TRBJ2-7; clone size: .; CDR3 DNA: TGCAGTGCTTTCTCGGACAGCTACGAGCAGTACTTC; CDR3 protein: CSAFSDSYEQYF
D gene: TRBD2; CDR3 length: 15; V gene: TRBV24-1; J gene: TRBJ2-1; clone size: few; CDR3 DNA: TGTGCCACCAGTGACCCCCGGACTAGCGGGAGGCTCCAGTTCTTC; CDR3 protein: CATSDPRTSGRLQFF
D gene: .; CDR3 length: 14; V gene: TRBV6-1; J gene: TRBJ1-4; clone size: .; CDR3 DNA: TGTGCCAGCAGTGGGGGATCACTCGGGGAAAAACTGTTTTTT; CDR3 protein: CASSGGSLGEKLFF
D gene: .; CDR3 length: 14; V gene: TRBV10-3; J gene: TRBJ1-5; clone size: .; CDR3 DNA: TGTGCCATCAGTGGGGACTTTAGCAATCAGCCCCAGCATTTT; CDR3 protein: CAISGDFSNQPQHF
D gene: .; CDR3 length: 14; V gene: TRBV30; J gene: TRBJ1-5; clone size: .; CDR3 DNA: TGTGCCTGGACTTCCACCGACAGGACTCAGCCCCAGCATTTT; CDR3 protein: CAWTSTDRTQPQHF
D gene: .; CDR3 length: 13; V gene: TRBV20-1; J gene: TRBJ1-2; clone size: .; CDR3 DNA: TGCAGTGCTAGAGGGGACACGAACTATGGCTACACCTTC; CDR3 protein: CSARGDTNYGYTF
D gene: TRBD1; CDR3 length: 17; V gene: TRBV7-2; J gene: TRBJ2-2; clone size: .; CDR3 DNA: TGTGCCAGCAGCTTGGCTGGGACAGCCTCGAACACCGGGGAGCTGTTTTTT; CDR3 protein: CASSLAGTASNTGELFF